Detailed here is one T cell receptor beta chain. Its antigen is still unknown. This specimen comes from a study of vaccination and CD4 T cells after COVID-19. Looking at the study overall: Overlapping spike peptides served as the stimulus for the cells. These peptides came from SARS-CoV-2 and from the common cold coronaviruses HCoV-NL63, HCoV-OC43 and HCoV-229E. Control cultures received a CEFX pool, an HIV-1 Nef pool, or no peptide.

Treatment described: roughly 10-day PBMC culture with coronavirus spike peptide pools or control peptides (ViraFEST assay). CD4+ T lymphocytes from the unexposed donor were collected before the COVID-19 pandemic (2011-2018). Half-medium replacement with fresh IL-2 medium took place on days 3 and 7. CDR3 length equals 14 residues. CDR1 is MNHEY, CDR2 SVGEGT, per germline. Losses at the gene ends were 7 bases for V and 8 bases for J; bases not matched to a gene: 11. Oncomine TCR Beta short-read sequencing was applied to DNA from cultured CD4+ T cells. It was from cultured CD4+ T cells that genomic DNA was extracted. MiXCR was run by TCRdb on the PCR reads, yielding one entry per CDR3 protein. The sample includes some 10,000 distinct CDR3 sequences, about two fifths of them seen just once.

This rearrangement joins TRBV6-2 or TRBV6-3 to TRBJ2-1; 7 nucleotides agree with TRBD2. Sequencing was performed on CD4+ T cells from blood, cultured in vitro. This receptor was obtained from a human donor in good health. The chain's CDR3 is CASNNGRRKDEQFF. CDR3 nucleotides: TGTGCCAGCAATAACGGGAGGAGGAAAGATGAGCAGTTCTTC.